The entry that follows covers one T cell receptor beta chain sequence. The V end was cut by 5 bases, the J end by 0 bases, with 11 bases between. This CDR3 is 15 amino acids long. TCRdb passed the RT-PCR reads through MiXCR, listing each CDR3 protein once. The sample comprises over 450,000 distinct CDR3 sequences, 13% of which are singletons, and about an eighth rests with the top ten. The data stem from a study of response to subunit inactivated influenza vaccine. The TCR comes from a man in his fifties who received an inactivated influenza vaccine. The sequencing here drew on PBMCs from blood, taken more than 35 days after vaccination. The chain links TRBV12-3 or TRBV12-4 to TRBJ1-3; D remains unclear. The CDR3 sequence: CASSTFYSSGNTIYF. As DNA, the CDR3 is TGTGCCAGCAGTACCTTCTACAGCTCTGGAAACACCATATATTTT.